The entry below gives a single TCR beta chain sequence along with its context. The sample comes from a study of technical replicates of blood from a handful of donors. Generated by immunoSEQ multiplex PCR, the TCRdb table keeps only in-frame clones and is missing some. The sample lists 60,000 to 75,000 clones, around nine tenths occurring once. The germline gives CDR1 LGHNT, CDR2 FRNRAP. The CDR3 runs 15 residues. V shed 6 bases and J 4 bases; nucleotides not matched to a gene: 4. Specimen: PBMCs. The chain uses TRBV12-5 and TRBJ2-1, with 12 bases identical to TRBD2. The receptor comes from a human donor in good health. Some clones in this sample may be carry-over from other donors' samples. The CDR3 region has the DNA TGTGCTAGTGGCTCCGGACTAGCGGGGTACAATGAGCAGTTCTTC. Protein sequence: CASGSGLAGYNEQFF.